A single sample gave rise to the 31 T cell receptor beta chains below, sequenced in a study of T-cell memory formation after mild COVID-19. TCRdb independently ran MiXCR on the 5' RACE reads; one entry per CDR3 protein. This table has fewer than 350,000 distinct CDR3 sequences, 15% appearing once. The material sequenced was PBMCs or a T cell subset sorted from them (not recorded which). The receptors shown here come from a man younger than 35 who had mild COVID-19 (a few samples of this study predate the infection). Cell type and time point are not known.

V is TRBV9 and J is TRBJ1-2; the match to TRBD1 covers 7 bases. This CDR3 comprises 14 residues. The junction had 8 bases not matched to a gene; V was cut back by 4 bases and J by 5 bases. From germline, CDR1 is SGDLS and CDR2 YYNGEE. The CDR3 DNA is TGTGCCAGCAGCATTTCGACAGGGAGGTATGGCTACACCTTC. Translated: CASSISTGRYGYTF.

V gene TRBV5-1 combines with J gene TRBJ2-2; either TRBD1 or TRBD2 may supply D (5 bases each). Germline V gives CDR1 SGHRS, CDR2 YFSETQ. This CDR3 is 15 amino acids long. V was pared by 4 bases and J by 9 bases, with 19 bases between. DNA of the CDR3: TGCGCCAGCAGCCTCTTGCCGGGACGGCAAAGGGAGCTGTTTTTT. It yields the protein CASSLLPGRQRELFF.

This clonotype was seen only a few times. Here the CDR3 reads CASSQDTETGSADVDGYTF. In DNA form, the CDR3 reads TGCGCCAGCAGCCAAGATACTGAAACCGGGTCAGCCGATGTGGATGGCTACACCTTC. The chain combines TRBV4-3 with TRBJ1-2, with unresolved D. There are 19 residues in the CDR3. V lost 0 bases, J lost 6 bases, and 26 bases lay in between. CDR1 and CDR2 (germline): LGHNA, YSLEER.

This sequence joins TRBV6-5 and TRBJ2-5; 7 bases agree with TRBD2. The CDR3 is 16 amino acids. Losses at the gene ends were 6 bases for V and 0 bases for J; bases not matched to a gene: 10. The germline gives CDR1 MNHEY, CDR2 SVGAGI. The chain's CDR3 is CASSPGEGLYQETQYF. CDR3 sequence (DNA): TGTGCCAGCAGCCCGGGGGAGGGGCTGTACCAAGAGACCCAGTACTTC.

The gene calls are TRBV20-1 and TRBJ2-4; 8 bases are a match to TRBD2. CDR1 is DFQATT, CDR2 SNEGSKA, per germline (reference sequence). The CDR3 spans 15 residues. V was pared by 0 bases and J by 8 bases, with 9 bases of the junction left unmatched. The CDR3 spells CSARDDQRGSYIQYF. The CDR3 nucleotides read TGCAGTGCTAGAGACGACCAGCGGGGGAGTTACATTCAGTACTTC.

This sequence joins TRBV7-2 and TRBJ2-3; D may be TRBD2 (7 bases). This CDR3 spans 14 amino acids. Germline V CDR1 and CDR2: SGHTA, FQGNSA. The V and J ends lost 5 bases and 7 bases respectively, with 16 bases between them. CDR3 nucleotides: TGTGCCAGCAGCCGCTGGGGGGGGGCAAATACGCAGTATTTT. Amino acids: CASSRWGGANTQYF.

The chain has TRBV20-1 and TRBJ2-1; the D gene could be TRBD1 or TRBD2 (5 bases each). The V gene lost 1 base and the J gene lost 1 base, with 8 bases spanning the gap. Germline V gives CDR1 DFQATT, CDR2 SNEGSKA (reference sequence). The CDR3 is made up of 14 amino acids. The CDR3 nucleotides are TGCAGTGCTAGAGCCGGGGCTTCCTACAATGAGCAGTTCTTC. It encodes CSARAGASYNEQFF.

CDR3 protein: CASSFRGGAEAFF. Here the CDR3 DNA reads TGTGCCAGCAGCTTCCGCGGCGGGGCTGAAGCTTTCTTT. The rearrangement links TRBV7-2 to TRBJ1-1; D call uncertain. The CDR3 spans 13 residues. CDR1 is SGHTA and CDR2 is FQGNSA in the germline V gene. Trimming shortened V by 3 bases and J by 6 bases, and 11 bases separated the two germline ends.

The chain is built from TRBV20-1 and TRBJ2-3; D is possibly TRBD2 (6 bases). Trimming pared 5 bases from V and 2 bases from J, leaving 14 bases between. The CDR3 consists of 14 residues. CDR1 is DFQATT, CDR2 SNEGSKA, per germline (reference sequence). CDR3 DNA sequence: TGCAGTGCTCAGGCCGGGGGTTACACAGATACGCAGTATTTT. Protein: CSAQAGGYTDTQYF.

This chain joins TRBV20-1 and TRBJ2-5; weak D call: TRBD1 (5 bases). There are 15 residues in the CDR3. CDR1 is DFQATT, CDR2 SNEGSKA, per germline (reference sequence). The V gene lost 5 bases and the J gene lost 2 bases, with 18 bases spanning the gap. CDR3 DNA sequence: TGCAGTGCTGCCCCAGCAGGGTGGAGACAAGAGACCCAGTACTTC. Amino acid sequence: CSAAPAGWRQETQYF.

The table lists this clonotype with many counts. The chain has TRBV12-3 or TRBV12-4 and TRBJ2-7, with 7 positions matching TRBD2. Losses at the gene ends were 9 bases for V and 3 bases for J; bases not matched to a gene: 5. This CDR3 has 12 residues. The CDR3 DNA reads as TGTGCCAGTGGGGAGGGTTTCTACGAGCAGTACTTC. This sequence encodes CASGEGFYEQYF.

This clonotype was picked up a small number of times. The V gene is TRBV15, the J gene TRBJ2-7; perhaps TRBD1 as D (6 bases). CDR1 and CDR2 from the germline V gene are LNHNV and YYDKDF (reference sequence). V lost 3 bases and J 5 bases, leaving 20 bases between the germline ends. There are 16 residues in the CDR3. The CDR3 region has the DNA TGTGCCACCAGCAGGTGGACGGCTGGCAGGGGCCACGAGCAGTACTTC. This codes for CATSRWTAGRGHEQYF.

In this sample, this clonotype turned up a few times. This chain connects TRBV12-3 or TRBV12-4 to TRBJ2-3, with 9 bases that match TRBD2. CDR3 length: 18 amino acids. The junction had 16 bases not matched to a gene; V was cut back by 7 bases and J by 2 bases. For the CDR3, the DNA is TGTGCCAGCACTACTCGGTGGGTCGAGCGGGGGGTCACAGATACGCAGTATTTT. Protein: CASTTRWVERGVTDTQYF.

This clonotype was observed a few times. The chain uses TRBV20-1 and TRBJ2-1; 8 positions match TRBD2. Germline values: CDR1 DFQATT, CDR2 SNEGSKA (reference sequence). V was pared by 7 bases and J by 3 bases, with 8 bases of the junction left unmatched. The CDR3 consists of 14 residues. Written as DNA, the CDR3 is TGCAGTGGCACGGGGGGGCTGGGCTACAATGAGCAGTTCTTC. This encodes CSGTGGLGYNEQFF.

This chain links TRBV5-1 with TRBJ1-1, with 8 bases lining up with TRBD1. CDR1 and CDR2 from the germline V gene are SGHRS and YFSETQ. V was pared by 4 bases and J by 11 bases, with 16 bases of the junction left unmatched. CDR3 size: 15 residues. The CDR3 region is CASSLGTGSSGLAFF. CDR3 nucleotides: TGCGCCAGCAGCCTCGGGACAGGTTCATCAGGGCTGGCTTTCTTT.

This clonotype was counted a few times. V gene TRBV7-2 combines with J gene TRBJ2-5; tentative D call: TRBD2 (7 bases). The CDR3 runs 15 residues. V shed 0 bases and J shed 6 bases, with 14 bases lying between them. Germline CDR1 and CDR2: SGHTA and FQGNSA. CDR3 bases: TGTGCCAGCAGCTTAGCAGGGGGGGAATATAAGACCCAGTACTTC. Encoded protein: CASSLAGGEYKTQYF.

This chain joins TRBV6-6 and TRBJ1-1; 8 bases are a match to TRBD1. With 6 bases clipped from V and 5 bases from J, the junction kept 2 bases outside the gene matches. Germline V CDR1 and CDR2: MNHNY, SVGAGI (reference sequence). This CDR3 region has 12 residues. The CDR3 region is CASRHRGTEAFF. CDR3 bases: TGTGCCAGCAGGCACAGGGGGACTGAAGCTTTCTTT.

This clonotype was detected a few times. The chain links TRBV4-1 to TRBJ1-6; D is uncertain. Germline CDR1 is MGHRA and CDR2 is YSYEKL. V dropped 3 bases and J dropped 2 bases, with 5 bases sitting between them. This CDR3 is 14 amino acids long. The CDR3 DNA follows: TGCGCCAGCAGCCACCGCCCCTATAATTCACCCCTCCACTTT. Translation gives CASSHRPYNSPLHF.

This rearrangement joins TRBV4-1 to TRBJ1-5, with D perhaps TRBD1 (5 bases). Trimming left V 4 bases short and J 6 bases short, with 19 bases between. The CDR3 loop spans 16 amino acids. Per the germline V gene, CDR1 is MGHRA and CDR2 is YSYEKL. CDR3 bases: TGCGCCAGCAGCCCCGAGAGTACAGGATTTGTTCAGCCCCAGCATTTT. Its translation is CASSPESTGFVQPQHF.

This clonotype has only a few counts. This chain links TRBV7-9 with TRBJ1-2; D is perhaps TRBD1 (6 bases). V lost 5 bases and J lost 6, with 16 bases in between. The germline CDR1 and CDR2 sequences are SEHNR and FQNEAQ (reference sequence). CDR3 length: 14 residues. CDR3 nucleotides: TGTGCCAGCAGCCCCGTGGCCAGGGGAAATGGCTACACCTTC. Protein: CASSPVARGNGYTF.

The chain has TRBV30 and TRBJ2-5; either TRBD1 or TRBD2 may supply D (5 bases each). The CDR3 runs to 11 residues. The V gene's germline CDR1 is GTSNPN and CDR2 SVGIG (reference sequence). Trimming took off 6 bases at V and 7 bases at J, with 12 bases between the two ends. CDR3 bases: TGTGCCTGCCAGGGACGTTTGACCCAGTACTTC. This gives the protein CACQGRLTQYF.

This clonotype was counted a few times. V is TRBV6-2 or TRBV6-3 and J is TRBJ1-2, with a tentative D call TRBD1 (6 bases). This CDR3 has 16 amino acids. The germline V and J ends were trimmed by 2 bases and 4 bases, with 17 bases remaining between them. The germline CDR1 and CDR2 sequences are MNHEY and SVGEGT. The CDR3, as DNA: TGTGCCAGCAGTTACCGAGTACTGGACAGCGTCTATGGCTACACCTTC. This codes for CASSYRVLDSVYGYTF.

This clonotype was seen ten or more times. This chain's CDR3 is CASSTYNEQFF. Here the CDR3 DNA reads TGTGCCAGCAGCACCTACAATGAGCAGTTCTTC. The chain has TRBV14 and TRBJ2-1, with D unresolved. CDR3 size: 11 residues. The germline V and J ends were trimmed by 5 bases and 2 bases, with 1 base remaining between them. The germline gives CDR1 SGHDN, CDR2 FVKESK.

V and J are TRBV20-1 and TRBJ2-3; tentatively, D is TRBD2 (5 bases). Trimming removed 1 base from V and 5 bases from J, with 13 bases in between. There are 14 residues in the CDR3. Germline V gene data show CDR1 as DFQATT and CDR2 as SNEGSKA (reference sequence). The CDR3 reads CSARGGLAGDTQYF. For the CDR3, the DNA is TGCAGTGCTAGAGGAGGGTTAGCAGGAGATACGCAGTATTTT.

This clonotype was recorded many times. The chain joins TRBV5-4 to TRBJ2-1; 14 nucleotides align to TRBD2. Germline loops: CDR1 SGHNT, CDR2 YYREEE (reference sequence). V shed 4 bases, J shed 7 bases, and the junction held 4 bases outside the gene matches. This CDR3 contains 15 residues. The CDR3 protein is CASSETSGGENEQFF. The CDR3 DNA reads as TGTGCCAGCAGCGAGACTAGCGGGGGGGAAAATGAGCAGTTCTTC.

V usage is TRBV9 and J usage is TRBJ1-1; D unclear. The CDR3 has 13 amino acids. V was cut by 0 bases and J by 5 bases, with 8 bases left in between. Per the germline V gene, CDR1 is SGDLS and CDR2 is YYNGEE. The CDR3 sequence: CASSVDWETEAFF. The CDR3 DNA is TGTGCCAGCAGCGTAGATTGGGAGACTGAAGCTTTCTTT.

The chain combines TRBV20-1 with TRBJ2-3, with TRBD2 identical over 7 bases. V lost 5 bases to trimming and J lost 0 bases; unmatched junction nucleotides: 11. The CDR3 totals 16 residues. Germline loops: CDR1 DFQATT, CDR2 SNEGSKA (reference sequence). Here the CDR3 DNA reads TGCAGTGCTGCCCTCCGGGCGGGAGCAAGCACAGATACGCAGTATTTT. It is translated as CSAALRAGASTDTQYF.

Concerning this clonotype: At one end, the junction sequence differs from germline, possibly due to a read error. This chain links TRBV11-2 with TRBJ2-7; D ambiguous. Per germline, CDR1 SGHAT and CDR2 FQNNGV. The CDR3 covers 15 residues. CDR3 nucleotides: TGTGCCAGCAGCCTAGGTTCTGCATCAACCTACAAGCAGTACTTC. This encodes CASSLGSASTYKQYF.

This clonotype occurred a few times. The chain joins TRBV5-1 to TRBJ2-5, with TRBD2 identical over 8 bases. The CDR3 loop spans 14 amino acids. V lost 4 bases and J lost 0; bases outside the gene matches: 2. Germline-derived CDR1 and CDR2 are SGHRS and YFSETQ. Written as DNA, the CDR3 is TGCGCCAGCAGCCCGGGGGGGTACCAAGAGACCCAGTACTTC. Protein: CASSPGGYQETQYF.

V usage is TRBV12-3 or TRBV12-4 and J usage is TRBJ2-2, with D perhaps TRBD1 or TRBD2 (5 bases each). The CDR3 has 14 amino acids. V lost 6 bases and J 1 base, leaving 9 bases between the germline ends. The CDR3 spells CASRWDGNTGELFF. In DNA, the CDR3 is TGTGCCAGCAGGTGGGACGGGAACACCGGGGAGCTGTTTTTT.

In its sample, this clonotype was seen a few times. This chain links TRBV10-3 with TRBJ2-1; D assignment may be TRBD1 or TRBD2 (5 bases each). CDR1 and CDR2 from the germline V gene are ENHRY and SYGVKD. The CDR3 sequence is 11 residues long. Trimming took 0 bases from V and 15 from J, leaving 9 bases between them. The CDR3 here is CAISESWGTFF. In nucleotides, the CDR3 is TGTGCCATCAGTGAGTCATGGGGGACGTTCTTC.